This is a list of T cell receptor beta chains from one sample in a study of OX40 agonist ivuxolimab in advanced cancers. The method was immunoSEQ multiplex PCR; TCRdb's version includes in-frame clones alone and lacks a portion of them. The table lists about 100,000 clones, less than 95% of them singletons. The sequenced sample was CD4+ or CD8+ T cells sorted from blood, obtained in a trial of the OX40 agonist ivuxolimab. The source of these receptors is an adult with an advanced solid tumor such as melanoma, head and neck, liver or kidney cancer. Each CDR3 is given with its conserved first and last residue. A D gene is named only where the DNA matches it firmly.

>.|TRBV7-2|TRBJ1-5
CASSLAGGSSQPQHF
TGTGCCAGCAGCTTAGCGGGGGGTAGTAGTCAGCCCCAGCATTTT
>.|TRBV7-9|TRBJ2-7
CASSLSGDYEQYF
TGTGCCAGCAGCTTAAGTGGGGACTACGAGCAGTACTTC
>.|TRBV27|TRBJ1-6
CASSLYQGLNSPLHF
TGTGCCAGCAGTTTATACCAGGGGCTTAATTCACCCCTCCACTTT
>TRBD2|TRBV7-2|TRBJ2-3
CASSGRSGRVDTQYF
TGTGCCAGCAGTGGACGTAGCGGGAGGGTAGATACGCAGTATTTT
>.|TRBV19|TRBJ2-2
CASSIGTGQHIAGVGDTGELFF
TGTGCCAGTAGTATAGGGACAGGGCAGCATATAGCGGGAGTCGGGGACACCGGGGAGCTGTTTTTT
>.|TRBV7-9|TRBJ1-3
CASSVNKVGNTIYF
TGTGCCAGCAGCGTAAATAAGGTGGGAAACACCATATATTTT
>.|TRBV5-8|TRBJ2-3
CASSLTGNTDTQYF
TGTGCCAGCAGCTTGACAGGGAACACAGATACGCAGTATTTT
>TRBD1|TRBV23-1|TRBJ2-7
CASRRGLGQGACEQYF
TGCGCCAGCAGGCGAGGGCTAGGACAGGGGGCTTGCGAGCAGTACTTC
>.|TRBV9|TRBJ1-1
CASSVLPGKNTEAFF
TGTGCCAGCAGCGTACTCCCAGGCAAGAACACTGAAGCTTTCTTT
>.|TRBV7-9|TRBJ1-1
CASSLIENTEAFF
TGTGCCAGCAGCTTAATAGAGAACACTGAAGCTTTCTTT
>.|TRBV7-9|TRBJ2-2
CASSLMGVGGELFF
TGTGCCAGCAGCTTAATGGGGGTAGGCGGGGAGCTGTTTTTT
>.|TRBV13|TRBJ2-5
CASTLAQVETQYF
TGTGCCAGCACTTTGGCACAGGTGGAGACCCAGTACTTC